Each of the 22 T cell receptor beta chains below was sequenced from the same sample in a study of blood T cell repertoires in COVID-19. This table comes from immunoSEQ multiplex PCR, and its TCRdb copy is limited to in-frame clones, with some not included. The sample yields around 300,000 clones, 70% to 90% seen once. The sequenced sample was peripheral blood. The receptors stem from a woman aged 45-65 years with active or convalescent COVID-19.

The genes are TRBV7-3 and TRBJ2-7; 11 nucleotides align to TRBD2. CDR1 is SGHTA, CDR2 FQGTGA, per germline. With V trimmed by 0 bases and J by 4 bases, 2 bases remained unmatched. This CDR3 is 15 amino acids long. CDR3 DNA: TGTGCCAGCAGCTTAACAGGGACTAGCGGTTACGAGCAGTACTTC. Translation gives CASSLTGTSGYEQYF.

The chain combines TRBV6-5 with TRBJ2-7; 7 nucleotides align to TRBD2. Trimming took 5 bases from V and 4 from J; bases not matched to a gene: 8. The CDR3 length is 14 residues. Germline V gene data show CDR1 as MNHEY and CDR2 as SVGAGI. The CDR3 DNA is TGTGCCAGCAGTAGGACTAGTTTTCAATACGAGCAGTACTTC. Translating gives CASSRTSFQYEQYF.

The chain employs TRBV6-1 and TRBJ1-2; no firm D call. Trimming shortened V by 0 bases and J by 5 bases, and 7 bases separated the two germline ends. The CDR3 has 13 amino acids. The germline V gene has CDR1 MNHNS and CDR2 SASEGT. The CDR3 coding sequence is TGTGCCAGCAGTGAAGCCGGGTCTTATGGCTACACCTTC. Its translation: CASSEAGSYGYTF.

CDR3: CASSQERRSEAFF. The CDR3, as DNA: TGTGCCAGCAGCCAAGAAAGGAGATCTGAAGCTTTCTTT. The chain uses TRBV3-1 (or the pseudogene TRBV3-2) and TRBJ1-1; unclear D gene. V lost 0 bases to trimming and J lost 6 bases, with 8 bases between them. This CDR3 region has 13 residues. Per germline, CDR1 LGHDT and CDR2 YNNKEL (reference sequence).

The chain has TRBV7-9 and TRBJ1-1; 7 bases agree with TRBD1. V shed 1 base and J 4 bases; nucleotides not matched to a gene: 15. The germline CDR1 and CDR2 sequences are SEHNR and FQNEAQ (reference sequence). The length of the CDR3 is 18 residues. The CDR3 nucleotides read TGTGCCAGCAGCTTAGATTCCCCCTTGGCAGGGGGAAGCACTGAAGCTTTCTTT. It translates to CASSLDSPLAGGSTEAFF.

The rearrangement joins TRBV19 to TRBJ2-7; 9 bases align to TRBD2. The CDR3 extends over 15 amino acids. The V gene's germline CDR1 is LNHDA and CDR2 SQIVND (reference sequence). Germline trimming cut 1 base from V and 6 bases from J; bases unmatched to any gene: 7. CDR3 nucleotides: TGTGCCAGTAGTATAGCGTCTAGCGGGAAAACCGAGCAGTACTTC. This codes for CASSIASSGKTEQYF.

CDR3 protein: CASSPYVRGANAEAFF. The CDR3 nucleotides are TGTGCCAGCTCCCCATACGTCCGGGGGGCTAATGCTGAAGCTTTCTTT. The chain couples TRBV9 to TRBJ1-1; the D gene is possibly TRBD1 (6 bases). Germline-derived CDR1 and CDR2 are SGDLS and YYNGEE. V was cut by 7 bases and J by 6 bases, with 25 bases left in between. This CDR3 comprises 16 residues.

This clone has just a few counts. V and J are TRBV5-4 and TRBJ2-1, with TRBD2 matching over 11 bases. The CDR3 loop spans 15 amino acids. After removal of 3 bases from V and 3 bases from J, the junction contained 2 bases not matched to a gene. Germline values: CDR1 SGHNT, CDR2 YYREEE (reference sequence). CDR3 DNA sequence: TGTGCCAGCAGCTCCGGGACTAGCGGCTACAATGAGCAGTTCTTC. Translation gives CASSSGTSGYNEQFF.

This chain uses TRBV5-1 with TRBJ1-6; the D gene is possibly TRBD1 (5 bases). Germline V gene sequence: CDR1 SGHRS, CDR2 YFSETQ. The CDR3 runs 17 residues. The V and J ends lost 2 bases and 5 bases respectively, with 17 bases between them. CDR3 amino acids: CASSFGRGALDNSPLHF. Here the CDR3 DNA reads TGCGCCAGCAGCTTTGGGAGGGGCGCTCTAGATAATTCACCCCTCCACTTT.

The V gene is TRBV2, the J gene TRBJ2-1; unclear D gene. V dropped 0 bases and J dropped 10 bases, with 13 bases sitting between them. The germline V gene has CDR1 SNHLY and CDR2 FYNNEI. The CDR3 length is 14 residues. The CDR3 loop is CASSEAASLREQFF. The CDR3, as DNA: TGTGCCAGCAGTGAAGCCGCCAGCCTGCGGGAGCAGTTCTTC. The full variable domain, in which reference TRBV2 and TRBJ2-1 provide the parts outside the CDR3, is EPEVTQTPSHQVTQMGQEVILRCVPISNHLYFYWYRQILGQKVEFLVSFYNNEISEKSEIFDDQFSVERPDGSNFTLKIRSTKLEDSAMYFCASSEAASLREQFFGPGTRLTVL.

The chain has TRBV5-6 and TRBJ1-2; D is uncertain. The germline CDR1 and CDR2 sequences are SGHDT and YYEEEE. Trimming left V 1 base short and J 7 bases short, with 17 bases between. The CDR3 is 15 amino acids. The CDR3 DNA is TGTGCCAGCAGCTTGATCTGGGGAGAGGACGGTGGCTACACCTTC. Its protein product is CASSLIWGEDGGYTF.

CDR3 in DNA: TGTGCCAGCAGCTCAGGGGCAACTAATGAAAAACTGTTTTTT. Protein: CASSSGATNEKLFF. The J gene is TRBJ1-4, the V gene TRBV5-4, with a tentative D call TRBD1 (6 bases). This CDR3 spans 14 amino acids. CDR1 and CDR2 from the germline V gene are SGHNT and YYREEE (reference sequence). The germline V and J ends were trimmed by 3 bases and 0 bases, with 6 bases remaining between them.

The chain uses TRBV28 and TRBJ1-2, with a possible D match to TRBD1 (6 bases). Germline V gene sequence: CDR1 MDHEN, CDR2 SYDVKM. The V end lost 6 bases, the J end lost 0 bases, and 8 bases lay between the germline ends. The CDR3 spans 13 residues. CDR3 sequence (DNA): TGTGCCAGCAGACAGGGTACTAACTATGGCTACACCTTC. Encoded protein: CASRQGTNYGYTF.

This clone was observed a few times. The chain uses TRBV6-2 or TRBV6-3 and TRBJ2-7, with 16 bases that match TRBD2. After removal of 2 bases from V and 3 bases from J, the junction contained 7 bases not matched to a gene. This CDR3 is 18 amino acids long. From germline, CDR1 is MNHEY and CDR2 SVGEGT. In DNA form, the CDR3 reads TGTGCCAGCAGTTACCGCGGGACTAGCGGGAGGGCTATCTACGAGCAGTACTTC. Its protein product is CASSYRGTSGRAIYEQYF.

J is TRBJ2-1 and V is TRBV11-1; tentative D call: TRBD1 (5 bases). The CDR3 consists of 16 residues. Trimming stripped 5 bases from V and 3 bases from J, with 17 bases between. CDR1 SGHAT and CDR2 FQDESV come from the germline V gene (reference sequence). CDR3 residues: CASSPTRQSIYNEQFF. CDR3 nucleotide sequence: TGTGCCAGCAGCCCGACGAGACAGAGCATCTACAATGAGCAGTTCTTC.

A remark on this clone: Within the sample, other DNA sequences also encode this same CDR3. The chain's CDR3 is CASSRLAGDYEQYF. CDR3 nucleotides: TGTGCCAGCAGCCGACTAGCGGGAGACTACGAGCAGTACTTC. The chain joins TRBV6-5 to TRBJ2-7, with TRBD2 identical over 12 bases. The CDR3 loop spans 14 amino acids. Germline V gene data show CDR1 as MNHEY and CDR2 as SVGAGI. V was clipped by 6 bases and J by 3 bases; unmatched bases: 3.

V and J are TRBV27 and TRBJ2-1; 9 nucleotides agree with TRBD1. The CDR3 is 14 residues long. Losses at the gene ends were 2 bases for V and 9 bases for J; bases not matched to a gene: 5. Germline CDR1 and CDR2: MNHEY and SMNVEV (reference sequence). CDR3 residues: CASSLGGQGFEQFF. CDR3 nucleotides: TGTGCCAGCAGTTTAGGGGGACAGGGTTTTGAGCAGTTCTTC.

As DNA, the CDR3 is TGTGCCAGCAGTAACACAGATACGCAGTATTTT. It specifies CASSNTDTQYF. The chain carries TRBV9 and TRBJ2-3; D unresolved. V was trimmed by 5 bases and J by 2 bases, leaving 3 bases between them. CDR1 and CDR2 (germline): SGDLS, YYNGEE. CDR3 size: 11 residues.

This chain uses TRBV5-1 with TRBJ2-6, with D hard to call. V was pared by 4 bases and J by 0 bases, with 8 bases between. Germline V gene data show CDR1 as SGHRS and CDR2 as YFSETQ. CDR3 length: 15 residues. The CDR3 is CASSRATSGANVLTF. In nucleotides, the CDR3 is TGCGCCAGCAGCAGAGCTACCTCTGGGGCCAACGTCCTGACTTTC.

This chain joins TRBV18 and TRBJ1-2; no clear D. This CDR3 has 17 residues. Trimming removed 2 bases at V and 0 bases at J, with 16 bases between. Germline V CDR1 and CDR2: KGHSH, LQKENI. The CDR3 DNA is TGTGCCAGCTCACCAGGTGTACGCAGGCCTTCTAACTATGGCTACACCTTC. Amino acid sequence: CASSPGVRRPSNYGYTF.

This rearrangement joins TRBV6-5 to TRBJ2-2; D is perhaps TRBD1 (5 bases). The CDR3 spans 13 residues. Germline values: CDR1 MNHEY, CDR2 SVGAGI. V was pared by 5 bases and J by 4 bases, with 8 bases between. CDR3 nucleotides: TGTGCCAGCAGTACAGGTTCCACCGGGGAGCTGTTTTTT. Encoded protein: CASSTGSTGELFF.

V gene TRBV9 combines with J gene TRBJ2-2; TRBD2 is a possible D gene (5 bases). The V gene lost 3 bases and the J gene lost 3 bases, with 15 bases spanning the gap. Germline V CDR1 and CDR2: SGDLS, YYNGEE. This CDR3 spans 16 amino acids. CDR3 region: CASSAPGLAHTGELFF. The CDR3, as DNA: TGTGCCAGCAGCGCACCCGGGCTAGCCCACACCGGGGAGCTGTTTTTT.